This T cell receptor beta chain was recorded in a study of blood T cell repertoires in COVID-19. At the level of the study: Acute-phase and convalescent COVID-19 samples originated in the United States, Italy and Spain. T cells, B-cell-depleted T cells, or PBMCs supplied cDNA or gDNA.

In the authors' workflow: Amplification of reference gene primers was used by the study to estimate nucleated cell counts. The protocol was immunoSEQ multiplex PCR, while the TCRdb copy is restricted to in-frame clones and leaves out a portion. V, J and clone size were drawn from that table, and D and trimming were deduced from the DNA. Counted here are some 82,000 clones, about 76% occurring once; the ten biggest clones make up 44%. The trim removed 3 bases at V and 8 bases at J, leaving 5 bases unmatched. Germline loops: CDR1 SGDLS, CDR2 YYNGEE. The CDR3 covers 13 residues. The sample consisted of peripheral blood. The sequence was obtained from a man aged 80 or over with acute or convalescent COVID-19. V gene TRBV9 combines with J gene TRBJ1-2, with 9 bases identical to TRBD1. CDR3 nucleotide sequence: TGTGCCAGCAGCGACAGGGGGCTGGGGGGCTACACCTTC. It translates to CASSDRGLGGYTF.